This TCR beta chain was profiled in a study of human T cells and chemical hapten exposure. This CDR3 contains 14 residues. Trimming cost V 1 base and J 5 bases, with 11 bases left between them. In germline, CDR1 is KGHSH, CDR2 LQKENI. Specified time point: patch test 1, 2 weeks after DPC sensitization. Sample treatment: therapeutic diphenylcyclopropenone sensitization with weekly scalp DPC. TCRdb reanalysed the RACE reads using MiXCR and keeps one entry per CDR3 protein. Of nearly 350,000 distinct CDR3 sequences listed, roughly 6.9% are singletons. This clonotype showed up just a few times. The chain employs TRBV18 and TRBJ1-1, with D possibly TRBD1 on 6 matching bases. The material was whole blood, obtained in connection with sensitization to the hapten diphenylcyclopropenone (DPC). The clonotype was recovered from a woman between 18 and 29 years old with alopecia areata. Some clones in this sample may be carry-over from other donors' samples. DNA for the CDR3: TGTGCCAGCTCACCACAATCCCAGGGGACTGAAGCTTTCTTT. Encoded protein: CASSPQSQGTEAFF.